This T cell receptor (beta chain) stems from a study of patients and donors after allogeneic stem cell transplantation (dated by TCRdb to between 2020 and 2021). The method behind the library was RT-PCR. The instrument was a NextSeq 550. TCRdb redid the processing of the public reads, applying fastp at Q25 and MiXCR, and retained in-frame beta chains. Rows merge per CDR3 protein into single entries with the most common DNA and genes. The sample table shows roughly 21,000 distinct CDR3 sequences, and approximately 28% are seen once. The top ten hold more than 45% of the sample. There are many counts of this clonotype. Its antigen has not been determined. No much larger clone is present one base from it, and per-base qualities are unavailable. V is reduced by 0 bases and J by 7 bases, leaving a spacing of 7 bases between them. In the germline V gene, CDR1 corresponds to SGHRS and CDR2 to YFSETQ. The cysteine opens and the phenylalanine closes a CDR3 of 12 amino acids. Solely the CDR3 DNA is kept, with 36 bases framed from the first base.

This receptor was identified in a human donor who was either an allogeneic HSCT recipient or a stem cell or donor lymphocyte infusion donor (not recorded which). It is not recorded whose cells these are; they may come from a transplant donor. The chain links TRBV5-1 with TRBJ1-1, with the D segment identity uncertain. Sample: blood, either unsorted or a sorted T cell fraction (not recorded which). The CDR3 region: CASSLGHFEAFF. The sequenced DNA: TGCGCCAGCAGCTTGGGACACTTTGAAGCTTTCTTT. The full variable domain, completed from the reference TRBV5-1 and TRBJ1-1 proteins outside the CDR3, reads KAGVTQTPRYLIKTRGQQVTLSCSPISGHRSVSWYQQTPGQGLQFLFEYFSETQRNKGNFPGRFSGRQFSNSRSEMNVSTLELGDSALYLCASSLGHFEAFFGQGTRLTVV.